This T cell receptor (beta chain) comes out of a study of T cells in Graves' hyperthyroidism and ophthalmopathy (dated by TCRdb to between 2017 and 2020). Notes on the research overall: Peripheral blood was sampled at the time of initial diagnosis, prior to any treatment. A discovery cohort of roughly 100 patients, about 40 with Graves' ophthalmopathy and about 58 with stable Graves' hyperthyroidism, was used to find distinguishing TCR V-J signatures. Prospective prediction of ophthalmopathy was tested in an independent validation cohort of fewer than 20 hyperthyroidism patients and 15 to 17 patients who later progressed to ophthalmopathy. The 80 to 100 discovery patients were randomly divided into training and test sets at a 7:3 ratio. Thyroid tissue and blood T-cell repertoires from about six Graves' hyperthyroidism patients were also compared in the study. Following sampling, methimazole starting at 30 mg daily was given to hyperthyroidism patients, and high-dose intravenous methylprednisolone was given to ophthalmopathy patients. The paper reports TCR Vbeta CDR3 sequencing of about 140 peripheral blood samples: under 45 ophthalmopathy, around 80 hyperthyroidism and about 17 progressor patients. General findings and caveats noted by the study authors: Ophthalmopathy was separated from stable hyperthyroidism by a 13 V-J signature model, with approximately 89% sensitivity and 81% to 82% specificity obtained in cross-validation and 80%/75% obtained in testing. Sample size was not statistically predetermined, and investigators were not blinded to group allocation. In validation, the model predicted progression to ophthalmopathy with around 71% sensitivity and around 72% specificity, a median of approximately 6.5 months before onset. Most expanded thyroid clonotypes (frequency above 0.001) were also detected in blood, a finding suggesting that blood repertoires may reflect thyroid immune responses.

The CDR3 covers 15 residues, taking in both the cysteine and the phenylalanine. Just the 45-base CDR3 DNA is kept, in frame starting at base 1. As encoded in the germline V gene, CDR1 is MGHDK while CDR2 is SYGVNS. Amplification of TCR beta CDR3 regions was carried out from RNA transcripts. For the first round of RT-PCR on the TCR CDR3, the HTBI primer set was used together with the Qiagen OneStep RT-PCR kit. Libraries were constructed in a second round of multiplex PCR, after which size selection and purification were performed. Sequencing of the libraries was done on an Illumina HiSeq2000 using paired-end 100 bp reads. The original methods were these. SOAPnuke was used to process the raw data, removing reads that contained adapters or uncalled bases, had a mean Phred below 15, or lacked an exact match to the constant primer or identifier. High-quality paired reads were merged using COPE v1.2.5, and each unique nucleotide sequence was defined as a clonotype. MiTCR v1.1 was used to align clonotypes to the IMGT TRBV, TRBD and TRBJ reference segments. The analysis included only V-J combinations with a frequency above 0.0001, which together covered 99.2% of the repertoires. A TCS score was defined as the ratio between F50 (clonal expansion) and ExV (chaos), using BLOSUM62-based TCRdist between CDR3 peptides within each V-J. Welch's t-statistics and random forest reduced 500 to 650 V-J features to fewer than 15, which were used in a naive Bayes classifier (R e1071). In TCRdb, the public reads were trimmed at Q25 with fastp and aligned with MiXCR, with productive beta chains retained. Entries that share a CDR3 protein sequence are merged under the most common genes and DNA. The V and J calls and clone size are TCRdb's, not the authors'. This sample has fewer than 450,000 distinct CDR3 sequences in its table, and around a sixth of those were observed once. In total, the top ten clones hold 40% to 45% of the sample.

In the ophthalmopathy patients, disease was moderately to severely active, with a Clinical Activity Score of 3 or more, a NOSPECS grade of 4 or more, and a duration of less than 3 months. Exclusion was applied to patients with uncontrolled infections, other autoimmune diseases, pregnancy or lactation. Diagnoses were based on clinical symptoms, serum thyroxine and TRAb, thyroid ultrasound and orbital computed tomography. PBMCs were separated from 10 ml of fresh peripheral blood using Ficoll-Paque density gradient centrifugation. Total RNA was extracted using Trizol reagent, and RNA quality was assessed on an Agilent 2100 Bioanalyzer. On this clonotype: The antigen it binds to is not known. Its ends do not fully match the called genes, so a read error is possible.

Recombination linked TRBV25-1 to TRBJ2-5; a tentative D call is TRBD1 (8 bases match). This clonotype originated in a man aged 18 to 35 with Graves' ophthalmopathy. Source material: blood. The CDR3 in this case is CASGELTGGAETQYF. In nucleotides, the sequence is TGTGCCAGCGGTGAATTAACAGGGGGGGCGGAGACCCAGTACTTC.